These T cell receptor beta chains were read from a single sample in a study of T cells in Graves' hyperthyroidism and ophthalmopathy. TCRdb re-called the multiplex PCR reads through MiXCR, storing one row per CDR3 protein. The sample lists roughly 570,000 distinct CDR3 sequences; more than 15% were seen once. The material sequenced was blood. These receptors came from a woman aged 25 to 39 with Graves' hyperthyroidism. Both conserved end residues are part of each CDR3. Fields, in order: clone size, J gene, D gene, V gene, CDR3 protein, CDR3 DNA. D genes are given only for firm matches. Not every row has a clone size; where given, it reads once, few, many or a size class.

many	TRBJ2-3	-	TRBV7-2	CASIDTLLRGTDTQYF	TGTGCCAGCATAGATACCTTACTCCGCGGCACAGATACGCAGTATTTT
-	TRBJ2-7	TRBD2	TRBV28	CASKASGRYSYEQYF	TGTGCCAGCAAGGCTAGCGGGAGGTATTCCTACGAGCAGTACTTC
many	TRBJ1-1	-	TRBV2	CASRETGGTEAFF	TGTGCCAGCAGGGAAACAGGAGGGACTGAAGCTTTCTTT
many	TRBJ2-1	-	TRBV3-1	CASSPRLGGDEQFF	TGTGCCAGCAGCCCCCGTTTGGGAGGCGATGAGCAGTTCTTC
many	TRBJ2-7	-	TRBV20-1	CSARVIERVGTEQYF	TGCAGTGCTAGAGTCATCGAGCGGGTTGGCACCGAGCAGTACTTC
many	TRBJ2-7	TRBD2	TRBV30	CAWTEGLAGSYEQYF	TGTGCCTGGACCGAGGGGCTAGCGGGTTCTTACGAGCAGTACTTC
many	TRBJ2-3	TRBD2	TRBV7-9	CASRPSSGREMSTDTQYF	TGTGCCAGCAGACCCTCTAGCGGGAGAGAGATGAGCACAGATACGCAGTATTTT
many	TRBJ2-3	TRBD2	TRBV2	CASSDIAGGSDTQYF	TGTGCCAGCAGTGATATAGCGGGAGGATCAGATACGCAGTATTTT
many	TRBJ2-7	-	TRBV28	CASSQPGVAYEQYF	TGTGCCAGCAGCCAACCAGGGGTAGCCTACGAGCAGTACTTC
many	TRBJ2-7	-	TRBV10-3	CAIRGAGSGEPYEQYF	TGTGCCATCAGGGGGGCGGGAAGCGGCGAGCCCTACGAGCAGTACTTC
few	TRBJ2-1	TRBD2	TRBV6-1	CASTRGTSGTYNEQFF	TGTGCCAGCACCCGAGGGACTAGCGGGACCTACAATGAGCAGTTCTTC
many	TRBJ2-1	-	TRBV30	CAWSPGPSYNEQFF	TGTGCCTGGAGCCCGGGTCCCTCCTACAATGAGCAGTTCTTC
-	TRBJ1-1	-	TRBV7-8	CASSPAGKAFF	TGTGCCAGCAGCCCTGCGGGAAAAGCTTTCTTT
-	TRBJ1-5	TRBD1	TRBV15	CATSTDRAPSNQPQHF	TGTGCCACCAGCACGGACAGGGCCCCTAGCAATCAGCCCCAGCATTTT
many	TRBJ1-5	-	TRBV18	CASSPTTDSNQPQHF	TGTGCCAGCTCACCTACTACAGATAGCAATCAGCCCCAGCATTTT
few	TRBJ1-1	-	TRBV20-1	CSARDPGSGTEAFF	TGCAGTGCTAGAGATCCGGGAAGTGGCACTGAAGCTTTCTTT
many	TRBJ2-3	-	TRBV7-9	CASSLEVRRDTQYF	TGTGCCAGCAGCCTTGAGGTCCGGAGGGATACGCAGTATTTT
-	TRBJ1-5	-	TRBV15	CATSRDVGSNQPQHF	TGTGCCACCAGCAGAGATGTGGGTAGCAATCAGCCCCAGCATTTT
-	TRBJ2-7	TRBD1	TRBV6-2/TRBV6-3	CASIRTGASGQYF	TGTGCCAGCATCCGGACAGGAGCTTCTGGGCAGTACTTC
many	TRBJ2-5	TRBD1	TRBV20-1	CSASTGTGVQETQYF	TGCAGTGCTAGCACCGGGACAGGCGTCCAAGAGACCCAGTACTTC
many	TRBJ2-1	-	TRBV20-1	CSARVRGGVIFEQFF	TGCAGTGCTAGAGTCCGTGGGGGAGTTATTTTTGAGCAGTTCTTC
few	TRBJ2-1	-	TRBV18	CASSPIPQYNEQFF	TGTGCCAGCTCACCAATTCCACAATACAATGAGCAGTTCTTC
many	TRBJ2-3	-	TRBV11-3	CASSGQGERDTQYF	TGTGCCAGCAGCGGGCAAGGGGAACGGGATACGCAGTATTTT
few	TRBJ1-2	-	TRBV18	CASSPPGWDYGYTF	TGTGCCAGCTCACCACCGGGCTGGGACTATGGCTACACCTTC
many	TRBJ2-7	-	TRBV5-1	CASSSWATSYEQYF	TGCGCCAGCAGCTCGTGGGCTACCTCCTACGAGCAGTACTTC
many	TRBJ2-3	-	TRBV20-1	CSARDGPDTQYF	TGCAGTGCTAGAGATGGGCCGGATACGCAGTATTTT
-	TRBJ2-1	TRBD2	TRBV30	CAWTGTRAAGEQFF	TGTGCCTGGACCGGGACTAGAGCGGCGGGCGAGCAGTTCTTC
few	TRBJ2-1	-	TRBV20-1	CSAPTTRAIGNEQFF	TGCAGTGCTCCCACTACTAGGGCCATTGGGAATGAGCAGTTCTTC
many	TRBJ1-1	-	TRBV28	CASSLQRQGLFEAFF	TGTGCCAGCAGTTTGCAGAGGCAGGGCCTCTTTGAAGCTTTCTTT
-	TRBJ2-7	TRBD2	TRBV6-2/TRBV6-3	CASSYLLAGELYEQYF	TGTGCCAGCAGTTACCTTCTAGCGGGAGAACTCTACGAGCAGTACTTC
many	TRBJ2-7	-	TRBV6-2/TRBV6-3	CASGGTAYEQYF	TGTGCCAGCGGCGGGACAGCCTACGAGCAGTACTTC
-	TRBJ2-2	-	TRBV5-5	CASSLAAGGSGELFF	TGTGCCAGCAGCTTGGCCGCTGGCGGTTCCGGGGAGCTGTTTTTT
many	TRBJ2-7	-	TRBV18	CASSPRGPSSEQYF	TGTGCCAGCTCACCCAGGGGCCCGTCCTCCGAGCAGTACTTC
-	TRBJ2-6	-	TRBV19	CAASGANVLTF	TGTGCCGCGTCTGGGGCCAACGTCCTGACTTTC
many	TRBJ2-2	-	TRBV7-9	CASSLSRDFANTGELFF	TGTGCCAGCAGCCTTTCCCGGGACTTTGCTAACACCGGGGAGCTGTTTTTT
few	TRBJ1-1	-	TRBV5-1	CASSLAVMNTEAFF	TGCGCCAGCAGCTTGGCCGTGATGAACACTGAAGCTTTCTTT
-	TRBJ2-1	TRBD2	TRBV10-3	CAISELAGANDLYNEQFF	TGTGCCATCAGTGAACTAGCGGGAGCCAACGACCTCTACAATGAGCAGTTCTTC
many	TRBJ2-1	-	TRBV7-3	CASSLGSGRGGSSYNEQFF	TGTGCCAGCAGCTTAGGAAGCGGCAGGGGGGGAAGCTCCTACAATGAGCAGTTCTTC
many	TRBJ2-1	TRBD2	TRBV30	CAWSVLSGSLGEQFF	TGTGCCTGGAGTGTACTTAGCGGGAGTTTAGGAGAGCAGTTCTTC
many	TRBJ1-2	-	TRBV7-9	CASSQGQSYGYTF	TGTGCCAGCAGTCAAGGACAGTCCTATGGCTACACCTTC
many	TRBJ2-7	-	TRBV6-2/TRBV6-3	CASKDSGVYEQYF	TGTGCCAGCAAGGACAGCGGTGTTTACGAGCAGTACTTC
many	TRBJ1-1	TRBD1	TRBV18	CASSPYRGWVNTEAFF	TGTGCCAGCTCACCGTACAGGGGGTGGGTGAACACTGAAGCTTTCTTT
many	TRBJ2-1	-	TRBV7-3	CASSLRSPGDEQFF	TGTGCCAGCAGCTTAAGATCCCCGGGAGATGAGCAGTTCTTC
many	TRBJ2-1	TRBD2	TRBV30	CAWSVRGLAGFNEQFF	TGTGCCTGGAGTGTACGCGGACTAGCGGGATTCAATGAGCAGTTCTTC
-	TRBJ2-7	TRBD1	TRBV12-3/TRBV12-4	CASSPTGLSYEQYF	TGTGCCAGCAGCCCGACAGGGCTCTCCTACGAGCAGTACTTC
many	TRBJ1-1	-	TRBV20-1	CSAIGVVNTEAFF	TGCAGTGCTATTGGGGTGGTGAACACTGAAGCTTTCTTT
many	TRBJ2-1	TRBD2	TRBV12-3/TRBV12-4	CASRYGLAGYEQFF	TGTGCCAGCAGATACGGACTAGCGGGATATGAGCAGTTCTTC
-	TRBJ1-6	-	TRBV7-9	CASSSEGGSPLHF	TGTGCCAGCAGTTCAGAGGGAGGATCACCCCTCCACTTT
many	TRBJ2-5	-	TRBV7-3	CASSLNPGQQETQYF	TGTGCCAGCAGCTTAAATCCGGGACAACAAGAGACCCAGTACTTC
many	TRBJ2-5	TRBD1	TRBV6-1	CASSSGTGGIWETQYF	TGTGCCAGCAGCAGCGGGACAGGGGGTATTTGGGAGACCCAGTACTTC
many	TRBJ2-3	TRBD1	TRBV5-1	CASSSGTADTQYF	TGCGCCAGCAGCTCTGGGACAGCAGATACGCAGTATTTT
-	TRBJ2-3	TRBD2	TRBV5-5	CASSLESGTSGVGTDTQYF	TGTGCCAGCAGCTTGGAGAGCGGGACTAGCGGGGTCGGTACAGATACGCAGTATTTT
many	TRBJ1-2	TRBD1	TRBV18	CASSPPGQTYGYTF	TGTGCCAGCTCACCACCGGGACAGACCTATGGCTACACCTTC
many	TRBJ2-1	-	TRBV20-1	CSARERLVTYNEQFF	TGCAGTGCTAGGGAGCGTCTAGTGACCTACAATGAGCAGTTCTTC
-	TRBJ1-2	-	TRBV7-2	CASSLDRPRVVANYGYTF	TGTGCCAGCAGCTTAGACCGGCCGCGGGTAGTGGCTAACTATGGCTACACCTTC
-	TRBJ1-5	TRBD1	TRBV20-1	CSASFEAGGPYSNQPQHF	TGCAGTGCTTCCTTCGAGGCAGGGGGCCCATATAGCAATCAGCCCCAGCATTTT
few	TRBJ2-1	TRBD2	TRBV7-3	CASSSRGSGMRYNEQFF	TGTGCCAGCAGCTCCCGGGGTAGCGGGATGCGCTACAATGAGCAGTTCTTC
many	TRBJ2-2	TRBD2	TRBV12-3/TRBV12-4	CASSTNMKGLAGRGTGELFF	TGTGCCAGCAGTACAAACATGAAGGGACTAGCGGGCCGGGGCACCGGGGAGCTGTTTTTT
-	TRBJ2-3	-	TRBV30	CAWSPRLADTQYF	TGTGCCTGGAGTCCGAGACTAGCAGATACGCAGTATTTT